This TCR beta chain came from a study of shared clonotypes between healthy human individuals. General study findings and limits: The low donor count limited represented genetic and exposure-history diversity.

A remark on this clone: The antigen is not known.

The CDR3 runs to 17 residues. Germline V gene data show CDR1 as SGHAT and CDR2 as FQNNGV. Libraries were prepared by immunoSEQ multiplex PCR; TCRdb keeps only in-frame clonotypes and omits some of them. The table lists roughly 1 million clones, 75% of them singletons. Material for sequencing was memory CD4+ T cells sorted from blood. The subset here: CD45RA-negative fraction. The receptor was derived from a man between 18 and 29 years old in good health. The J gene is TRBJ2-5, the V gene TRBV11-2; TRBD1 matches 12 bases. Judging by the DNA end, TRBJ2-7 fits better; the J call may be wrong. CDR3 sequence reads: CASSSYRRDRGHNEQYF. In DNA form, the CDR3 reads TGTGCCAGCAGCTCGTACCGGAGGGACAGGGGGCATAACGAGCAGTACTTC.